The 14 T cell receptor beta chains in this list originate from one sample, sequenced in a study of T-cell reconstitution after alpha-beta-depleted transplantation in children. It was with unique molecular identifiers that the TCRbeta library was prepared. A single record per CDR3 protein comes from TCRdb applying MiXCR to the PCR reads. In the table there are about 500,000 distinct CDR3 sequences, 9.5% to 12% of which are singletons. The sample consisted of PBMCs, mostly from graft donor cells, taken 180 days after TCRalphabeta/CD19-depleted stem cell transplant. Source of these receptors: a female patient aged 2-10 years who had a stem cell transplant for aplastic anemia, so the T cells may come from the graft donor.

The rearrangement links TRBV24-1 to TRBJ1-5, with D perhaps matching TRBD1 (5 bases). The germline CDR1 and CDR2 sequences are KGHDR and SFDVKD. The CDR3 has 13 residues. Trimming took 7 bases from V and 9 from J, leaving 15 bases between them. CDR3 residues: CATSLMGGWPQHF. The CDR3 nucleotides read TGTGCCACCAGCCTAATGGGGGGTTGGCCCCAGCATTTT.

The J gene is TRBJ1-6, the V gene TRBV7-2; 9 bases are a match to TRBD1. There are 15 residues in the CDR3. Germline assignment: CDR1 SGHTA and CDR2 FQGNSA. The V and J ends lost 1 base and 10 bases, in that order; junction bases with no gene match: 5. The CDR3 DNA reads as TGTGCCAGCAGCTTAGATGGGACAGGGAGGTCACCCCTCCACTTT. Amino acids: CASSLDGTGRSPLHF. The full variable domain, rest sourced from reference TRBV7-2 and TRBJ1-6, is GAGVSQSPSNKVTEKGKDVELRCDPISGHTALYWYRQSLGQGLEFLIYFQGNSAPDKSGLPSDRFSAERTGGSVSTLTIQRTQQEDSAVYLCASSLDGTGRSPLHFGNGTRLTVT.

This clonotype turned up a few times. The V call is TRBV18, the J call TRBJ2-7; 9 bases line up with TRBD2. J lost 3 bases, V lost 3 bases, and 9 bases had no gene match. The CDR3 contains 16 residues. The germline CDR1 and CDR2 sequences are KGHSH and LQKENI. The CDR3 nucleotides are TGTGCCAGCTCACCGCTCGGGACTAGCAGTGGCTACGAGCAGTACTTC. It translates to CASSPLGTSSGYEQYF.

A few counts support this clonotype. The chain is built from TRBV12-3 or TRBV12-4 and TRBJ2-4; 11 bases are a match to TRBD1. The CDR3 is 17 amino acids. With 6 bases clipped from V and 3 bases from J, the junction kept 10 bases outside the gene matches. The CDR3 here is CASRGRDRGEDKNIQYF. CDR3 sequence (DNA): TGTGCCAGCAGGGGTAGGGACAGGGGGGAGGACAAAAACATTCAGTACTTC.

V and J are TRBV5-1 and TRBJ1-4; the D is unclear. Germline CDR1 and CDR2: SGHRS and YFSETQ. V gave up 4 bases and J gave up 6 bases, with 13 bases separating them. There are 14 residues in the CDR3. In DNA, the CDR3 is TGCGCCAGCAGCCGGCGAAACATGGATGAAAAACTGTTTTTT. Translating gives CASSRRNMDEKLFF. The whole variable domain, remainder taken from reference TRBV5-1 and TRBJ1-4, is KAGVTQTPRYLIKTRGQQVTLSCSPISGHRSVSWYQQTPGQGLQFLFEYFSETQRNKGNFPGRFSGRQFSNSRSEMNVSTLELGDSALYLCASSRRNMDEKLFFGSGTQLSVL.

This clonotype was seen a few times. The CDR3 region is CASSPTWGASGTETQYF. The CDR3 DNA follows: TGTGCCAGCAGCCCCACATGGGGAGCTAGCGGGACAGAGACCCAGTACTTC. The chain recombines TRBV28 with TRBJ2-5; 9 nucleotides match TRBD2. The germline V gene encodes CDR1 MDHEN and CDR2 SYDVKM. The trim removed 6 bases at V and 4 bases at J, leaving 15 bases unmatched. The CDR3 totals 17 residues.

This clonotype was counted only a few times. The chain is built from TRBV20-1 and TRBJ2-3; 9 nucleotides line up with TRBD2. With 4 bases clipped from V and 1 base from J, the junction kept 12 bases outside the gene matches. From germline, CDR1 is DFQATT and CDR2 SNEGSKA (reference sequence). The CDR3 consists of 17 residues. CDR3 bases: TGCAGTGCTAAAACTCGCGGGAGGGGGCTTCGCACAGATACGCAGTATTTT. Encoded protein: CSAKTRGRGLRTDTQYF.

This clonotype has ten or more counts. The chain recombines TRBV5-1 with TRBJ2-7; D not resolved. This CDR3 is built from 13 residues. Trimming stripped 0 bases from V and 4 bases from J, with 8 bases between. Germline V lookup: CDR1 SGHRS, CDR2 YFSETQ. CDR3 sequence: CASSLEFGYEQYF. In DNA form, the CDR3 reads TGCGCCAGCAGCTTGGAGTTCGGGTACGAGCAGTACTTC.

The CDR3 reads CSASTASGGAEETQYF. The CDR3 region has the DNA TGCAGTGCTAGCACGGCTAGCGGGGGGGCTGAGGAGACCCAGTACTTC. The chain uses TRBV20-1 and TRBJ2-5, with 12 bases identical to TRBD2. Germline assignment: CDR1 DFQATT and CDR2 SNEGSKA (reference sequence). CDR3 length: 16 residues. The ends lost 3 bases at V and 5 bases at J; junction bases unmatched: 10.

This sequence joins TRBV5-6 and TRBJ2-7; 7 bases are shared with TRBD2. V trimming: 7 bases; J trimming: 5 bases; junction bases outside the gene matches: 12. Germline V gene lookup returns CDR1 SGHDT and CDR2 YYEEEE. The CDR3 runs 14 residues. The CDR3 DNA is TGTGCCAGCCGGCGGGGGATTACTTACAACGAGCAGTACTTC. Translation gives CASRRGITYNEQYF.

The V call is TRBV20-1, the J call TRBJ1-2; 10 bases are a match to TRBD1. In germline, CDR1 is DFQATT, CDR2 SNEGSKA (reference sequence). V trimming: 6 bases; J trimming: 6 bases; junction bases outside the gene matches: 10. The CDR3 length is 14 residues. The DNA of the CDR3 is TGCAGTGCCACGACAGGGGGCAAGGGGCATGGCTACACCTTC. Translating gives CSATTGGKGHGYTF.

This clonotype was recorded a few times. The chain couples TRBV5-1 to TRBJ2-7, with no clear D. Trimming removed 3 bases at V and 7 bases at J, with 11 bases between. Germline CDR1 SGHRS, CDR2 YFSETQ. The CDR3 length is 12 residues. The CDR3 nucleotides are TGCGCCAGCAGCTACGGGTCCTGGGAGCAGTACTTC. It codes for CASSYGSWEQYF.

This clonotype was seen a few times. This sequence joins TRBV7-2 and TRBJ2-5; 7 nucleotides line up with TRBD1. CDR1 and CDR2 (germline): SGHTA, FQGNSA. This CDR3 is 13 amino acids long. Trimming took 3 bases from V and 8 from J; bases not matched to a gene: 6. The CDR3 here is CASSLETGRTQYF. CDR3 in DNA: TGTGCCAGCAGCTTGGAGACAGGGCGAACCCAGTACTTC.

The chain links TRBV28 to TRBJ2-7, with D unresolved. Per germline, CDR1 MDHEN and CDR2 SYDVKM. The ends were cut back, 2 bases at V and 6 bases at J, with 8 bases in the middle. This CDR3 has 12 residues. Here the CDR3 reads CASSLSVVEQYF. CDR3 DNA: TGTGCCAGCAGTTTAAGCGTGGTCGAGCAGTACTTC.